This T cell receptor (beta chain) was documented in a study of shared clonotypes between healthy human individuals. Study-level points and caveats: There were few donors, and this limited the genetic and exposure-history diversity represented. Shared clonotypes: approximately 4.5% naive CD4, 3.5% to 4% naive CD8, 2.3% memory CD4, under 0.45% memory CD8.

The CDR3 is made up of 11 amino acids. Germline values: CDR1 SNHLY, CDR2 FYNNEI. The ends were cut back, 5 bases at V and 9 bases at J, with 8 bases in the middle. For sorted subsets, about 190 ng DNA per replicate equaled 30,000 or so T cell genomes. Using immunoSEQ multiplex PCR, the repertoire was profiled, and TCRdb retains in-frame clones only, with some absent. The sample lists about 1 million clones; about 75% were seen once. Points on this clone: Its antigen is unidentified.

The source is a man aged 18 to 35 in good health. The chain uses TRBV2 and TRBJ2-1; the D call may be TRBD1 or TRBD2 (5 bases each). The sequencing input was memory CD4+ T cells sorted from blood. Documented subset: CD45RA-negative fraction. For the CDR3, the DNA is TGTGCCAGCAGTCTGAGGGGTGAGCAGTTCTTC. This gives the protein CASSLRGEQFF.